This T cell receptor beta chain was observed in a study of molecular identifiers for immune sequencing clone quantification. Study-level findings and limits: Whereas clones above 20 RNA copies held under 1% of naive-cell molecules, they held over 98% of effector molecules.

This clonotype was recorded many times. What it binds is not known. Relative to the germline gene, one junction end is altered; a read error may explain this. Germline CDR1 is LNHNV and CDR2 is YYDKDF (reference sequence). This CDR3 is built from 15 residues. TCRdb re-derived calls from the PCR reads in MiXCR, one entry per CDR3 protein. The data contain 460,000 or so distinct CDR3 sequences, roughly 24% of them seen just once; the ten biggest clones take up under 0.85%. The specimen was naive CD8+ T cells from blood, with Jurkat cell RNA spiked in. Documented subset: FACS-sorted CD8+CD4-CCR7+CD45RA+ naive T cells. The clonotype comes from a human donor in good health. Some libraries in this study had Jurkat cell RNA spiked in. This rearrangement joins TRBV15 to TRBJ1-4, with 7 nucleotides matching TRBD1. CDR3 sequence reads: CATSGDAGTGVKLFF. CDR3 in DNA: TGTGCCACCAGCGGAGACGCGGGTACAGGGGTAAAACTGTTTTTT.